This is a list of T cell receptor beta chains from one sample in a study of T cells in Graves' hyperthyroidism and ophthalmopathy. From the multiplex PCR reads, TCRdb called clonotypes with MiXCR, one entry per CDR3 protein. The repertoire holds more than 450,000 distinct CDR3 sequences, with about 15% as singletons. Specimen: blood. The source is a woman in her forties with Graves' hyperthyroidism. The CDR3 runs from the conserved cysteine through the conserved F or W. The D gene is left open where the match is weak. Only some rows state a clone size, as once, few, many or a class for expanded clones.

D gene: NA; V gene: TRBV9; clone size: NA; J gene: TRBJ2-7; CDR3 protein: CASSVEARGLDEQYF; CDR3 DNA: TGTGCCAGCAGCGTAGAAGCCCGTGGGCTGGACGAGCAGTACTTC
D gene: NA; V gene: TRBV5-6; clone size: NA; J gene: TRBJ2-5; CDR3 protein: CASSPQGFSVETQYF; CDR3 DNA: TGTGCCAGCAGCCCGCAAGGGTTCTCGGTCGAGACCCAGTACTTC
D gene: NA; V gene: TRBV24-1; clone size: NA; J gene: TRBJ2-1; CDR3 protein: CATEGRGNYNEQFF; CDR3 DNA: TGTGCCACCGAGGGAAGGGGTAACTACAATGAGCAGTTCTTC
D gene: NA; V gene: TRBV20-1; clone size: many; J gene: TRBJ1-5; CDR3 protein: CSAGGHQPQHF; CDR3 DNA: TGCAGTGCTGGGGGCCATCAGCCCCAGCATTTT
D gene: NA; V gene: TRBV28; clone size: many; J gene: TRBJ2-1; CDR3 protein: CASSRSTPKLGEQFF; CDR3 DNA: TGTGCCAGCAGCCGCTCAACGCCGAAGTTGGGTGAGCAGTTCTTC
D gene: NA; V gene: TRBV20-1; clone size: many; J gene: TRBJ1-1; CDR3 protein: CSAGHISGITEAFF; CDR3 DNA: TGCAGTGCCGGACATATATCAGGAATCACTGAAGCTTTCTTT
D gene: NA; V gene: TRBV28; clone size: NA; J gene: TRBJ2-7; CDR3 protein: CASLPNLSYEQYF; CDR3 DNA: TGTGCCAGCCTACCCAATCTCTCCTACGAGCAGTACTTC
D gene: NA; V gene: TRBV30; clone size: many; J gene: TRBJ1-2; CDR3 protein: CAWSVGFGGYTF; CDR3 DNA: TGTGCCTGGAGTGTAGGTTTCGGTGGCTACACCTTC
D gene: TRBD1; V gene: TRBV20-1; clone size: many; J gene: TRBJ2-1; CDR3 protein: CSARIQGGHNEQFF; CDR3 DNA: TGCAGTGCTAGGATACAGGGGGGACACAATGAGCAGTTCTTC
D gene: TRBD1; V gene: TRBV2; clone size: many; J gene: TRBJ1-6; CDR3 protein: CASSDTKTGPNSPLHF; CDR3 DNA: TGTGCCAGCAGTGATACGAAGACAGGGCCCAATTCACCCCTCCACTTT
D gene: NA; V gene: TRBV20-1; clone size: few; J gene: TRBJ1-6; CDR3 protein: CSARDRADTLHF; CDR3 DNA: TGCAGTGCTAGAGATAGGGCGGATACCCTCCACTTT
D gene: TRBD1; V gene: TRBV6-1; clone size: many; J gene: TRBJ2-2; CDR3 protein: CASRATGGVDTGELFF; CDR3 DNA: TGTGCCAGCAGGGCAACAGGGGGCGTCGACACCGGGGAGCTGTTTTTT
D gene: NA; V gene: TRBV28; clone size: few; J gene: TRBJ1-2; CDR3 protein: CASSLPRGGGYTF; CDR3 DNA: TGTGCCAGCAGTTTACCCAGGGGCGGGGGCTACACCTTC
D gene: NA; V gene: TRBV20-1; clone size: many; J gene: TRBJ2-7; CDR3 protein: CSAYHRDLSSYEQYF; CDR3 DNA: TGCAGTGCATATCACCGGGACTTAAGCTCCTACGAGCAGTACTTC
D gene: TRBD2; V gene: TRBV11-2; clone size: many; J gene: TRBJ2-3; CDR3 protein: CASSLWRETDTQYF; CDR3 DNA: TGTGCCAGCAGCTTATGGCGGGAGACAGATACGCAGTATTTT
D gene: NA; V gene: TRBV12-3/TRBV12-4; clone size: many; J gene: TRBJ1-5; CDR3 protein: CASSLSFGGTGNQPQHF; CDR3 DNA: TGTGCCAGCAGTTTATCATTTGGGGGGACGGGCAATCAGCCCCAGCATTTT
D gene: NA; V gene: TRBV10-3; clone size: many; J gene: TRBJ2-5; CDR3 protein: CAITSLHRTQETQYF; CDR3 DNA: TGTGCCATCACCAGCCTTCACAGGACCCAAGAGACCCAGTACTTC
D gene: NA; V gene: TRBV29-1; clone size: NA; J gene: TRBJ2-1; CDR3 protein: CSVEDPSQTNNEQFF; CDR3 DNA: TGCAGCGTTGAAGATCCAAGCCAGACCAACAATGAGCAGTTCTTC
D gene: NA; V gene: TRBV7-3; clone size: many; J gene: TRBJ2-4; CDR3 protein: CASSSRGASGTKNIQYF; CDR3 DNA: TGTGCCAGCAGCTCACGAGGGGCATCAGGGACCAAAAACATTCAGTACTTC
D gene: NA; V gene: TRBV3-1; clone size: NA; J gene: TRBJ2-5; CDR3 protein: CASSQVVVRVETQYF; CDR3 DNA: TGTGCCAGCAGCCAAGTAGTAGTTCGGGTAGAGACCCAGTACTTC
D gene: TRBD1; V gene: TRBV28; clone size: NA; J gene: TRBJ2-7; CDR3 protein: CASSLQGVFHEQYF; CDR3 DNA: TGTGCCAGCAGTTTACAGGGGGTATTCCACGAGCAGTACTTC
D gene: NA; V gene: TRBV10-3; clone size: few; J gene: TRBJ2-7; CDR3 protein: CAISTRLGLARSPSYEQYF; CDR3 DNA: TGTGCCATCAGTACCCGCTTGGGTCTAGCGAGATCCCCGTCCTACGAGCAGTACTTC
D gene: NA; V gene: TRBV28; clone size: NA; J gene: TRBJ1-1; CDR3 protein: CASSLSSRGDEAFF; CDR3 DNA: TGTGCCAGCAGTCTATCATCACGGGGAGATGAAGCTTTCTTT
D gene: NA; V gene: TRBV20-1; clone size: few; J gene: TRBJ2-5; CDR3 protein: CSARDVSALLGQTQYF; CDR3 DNA: TGCAGTGCTAGAGATGTGTCGGCCCTCCTAGGACAGACCCAGTACTTC
D gene: NA; V gene: TRBV4-1; clone size: NA; J gene: TRBJ2-1; CDR3 protein: CASSQDFQRSSYNEQFF; CDR3 DNA: TGCGCCAGCAGCCAAGATTTCCAGCGAAGCTCCTACAATGAGCAGTTCTTC
D gene: NA; V gene: TRBV10-3; clone size: many; J gene: TRBJ1-4; CDR3 protein: CAISGQGTNEKLFF; CDR3 DNA: TGTGCCATCAGTGGGCAGGGGACTAATGAAAAACTGTTTTTT
D gene: TRBD1; V gene: TRBV12-3/TRBV12-4; clone size: many; J gene: TRBJ2-2; CDR3 protein: CASSLSGQGSNTGELFF; CDR3 DNA: TGTGCCAGCAGCCTGTCGGGACAGGGGTCGAACACCGGGGAGCTGTTTTTT
D gene: NA; V gene: TRBV7-8; clone size: few; J gene: TRBJ1-5; CDR3 protein: CAGSVPYSNQPQHF; CDR3 DNA: TGTGCCGGCAGCGTCCCGTATAGCAATCAGCCCCAGCATTTT
D gene: NA; V gene: TRBV3-1; clone size: many; J gene: TRBJ1-1; CDR3 protein: CASSRTQQNTEAFF; CDR3 DNA: TGTGCCAGCAGCCGTACACAGCAGAACACTGAAGCTTTCTTT
D gene: NA; V gene: TRBV6-1; clone size: many; J gene: TRBJ2-2; CDR3 protein: CASSTGGHSTGELFF; CDR3 DNA: TGTGCCAGCAGTACCGGGGGGCACTCCACCGGGGAGCTGTTTTTT
D gene: NA; V gene: TRBV10-3; clone size: NA; J gene: TRBJ1-1; CDR3 protein: CAISEGLGTEAFF; CDR3 DNA: TGTGCCATCAGTGAAGGCCTGGGCACTGAAGCTTTCTTT
D gene: TRBD2; V gene: TRBV20-1; clone size: many; J gene: TRBJ2-7; CDR3 protein: CSATRVSGTSDEQYF; CDR3 DNA: TGCAGTGCTACCCGAGTTAGCGGGACTAGTGACGAGCAGTACTTC
D gene: TRBD1; V gene: TRBV18; clone size: many; J gene: TRBJ2-7; CDR3 protein: CASSPGGTGDTYEQYF; CDR3 DNA: TGTGCCAGCTCACCAGGGGGGACAGGTGATACCTACGAGCAGTACTTC
D gene: NA; V gene: TRBV6-5; clone size: NA; J gene: TRBJ1-6; CDR3 protein: CASSSSGGLHNSPLHF; CDR3 DNA: TGTGCCAGCAGTTCCTCCGGCGGGCTTCATAATTCACCCCTCCACTTT
D gene: NA; V gene: TRBV24-1; clone size: once; J gene: TRBJ2-1; CDR3 protein: CATSARNNEQFF; CDR3 DNA: TGTGCCACCAGTGCACGGAACAATGAGCAGTTCTTC
D gene: NA; V gene: TRBV28; clone size: many; J gene: TRBJ2-2; CDR3 protein: CASSHSKALGNTGELFF; CDR3 DNA: TGTGCCAGCAGTCATTCCAAGGCCCTGGGGAACACCGGGGAGCTGTTTTTT
D gene: NA; V gene: TRBV25-1; clone size: few; J gene: TRBJ2-1; CDR3 protein: CASSAFNEQFF; CDR3 DNA: TGTGCCAGCAGTGCGTTCAATGAGCAGTTCTTC
D gene: TRBD2; V gene: TRBV7-3; clone size: NA; J gene: TRBJ2-1; CDR3 protein: CASSSLGTSGVYNEQFF; CDR3 DNA: TGTGCCAGCAGCTCCTTAGGGACTAGCGGAGTCTACAATGAGCAGTTCTTC
D gene: TRBD2; V gene: TRBV12-3/TRBV12-4; clone size: many; J gene: TRBJ2-1; CDR3 protein: CASSFRLAGNNEQFF; CDR3 DNA: TGTGCCAGCAGTTTTAGACTAGCGGGTAACAATGAGCAGTTCTTC
D gene: TRBD2; V gene: TRBV11-2; clone size: few; J gene: TRBJ2-3; CDR3 protein: CASSWTSGKSTDTQYF; CDR3 DNA: TGTGCCAGCAGCTGGACTAGCGGGAAAAGCACAGATACGCAGTATTTT
D gene: NA; V gene: TRBV12-3/TRBV12-4; clone size: few; J gene: TRBJ2-7; CDR3 protein: CASSGLTYEQYF; CDR3 DNA: TGTGCCAGCAGTGGGCTGACCTACGAGCAGTACTTC
D gene: TRBD2; V gene: TRBV13; clone size: many; J gene: TRBJ2-3; CDR3 protein: CASSRRGTSGSADTQYF; CDR3 DNA: TGTGCCAGCAGCCGGCGCGGGACTAGCGGGAGCGCAGATACGCAGTATTTT
D gene: NA; V gene: TRBV28; clone size: many; J gene: TRBJ1-3; CDR3 protein: CASSLVKSSGNTIYF; CDR3 DNA: TGTGCCAGCAGTTTAGTCAAGAGCTCTGGAAACACCATATATTTT
D gene: NA; V gene: TRBV3-1; clone size: many; J gene: TRBJ2-3; CDR3 protein: CASSQVEFDTQYF; CDR3 DNA: TGTGCCAGCAGCCAAGTGGAATTTGATACGCAGTATTTT
D gene: TRBD2; V gene: TRBV5-6; clone size: few; J gene: TRBJ2-5; CDR3 protein: CASSLVVAGLETQYF; CDR3 DNA: TGTGCCAGCAGCTTGGTGGTAGCGGGATTAGAGACCCAGTACTTC
D gene: NA; V gene: TRBV2; clone size: many; J gene: TRBJ1-5; CDR3 protein: CASSPSGGYSNQPQHF; CDR3 DNA: TGTGCCAGCAGCCCTTCGGGGGGCTATAGCAATCAGCCCCAGCATTTT
D gene: NA; V gene: TRBV7-9; clone size: NA; J gene: TRBJ2-5; CDR3 protein: CASSSRIETQYF; CDR3 DNA: TGTGCCAGCAGCTCCCGCATCGAGACCCAGTACTTC
D gene: NA; V gene: TRBV6-1; clone size: many; J gene: TRBJ2-1; CDR3 protein: CASRIRDGTYNEQFF; CDR3 DNA: TGTGCCAGCAGGATCCGGGACGGGACATACAATGAGCAGTTCTTC
D gene: TRBD1; V gene: TRBV5-1; clone size: NA; J gene: TRBJ1-2; CDR3 protein: CASAGTGYGYTF; CDR3 DNA: TGCGCCAGCGCCGGGACAGGCTATGGCTACACCTTC
D gene: TRBD2; V gene: TRBV27; clone size: many; J gene: TRBJ2-7; CDR3 protein: CASSQRSLAGGEQYF; CDR3 DNA: TGTGCCAGCAGCCAAAGATCCCTAGCGGGAGGTGAGCAGTACTTC
D gene: TRBD1; V gene: TRBV24-1; clone size: many; J gene: TRBJ2-7; CDR3 protein: CATSETGGMRPYEQYF; CDR3 DNA: TGTGCCACCAGTGAAACAGGGGGGATGCGACCCTACGAGCAGTACTTC
D gene: NA; V gene: TRBV20-1; clone size: many; J gene: TRBJ2-1; CDR3 protein: CSARDTPGQFF; CDR3 DNA: TGCAGTGCTAGAGATACCCCCGGGCAGTTCTTC
D gene: NA; V gene: TRBV6-1; clone size: NA; J gene: TRBJ1-1; CDR3 protein: CTTTGRANTEAFF; CDR3 DNA: TGTACCACTACAGGGCGGGCGAACACTGAAGCTTTCTTT